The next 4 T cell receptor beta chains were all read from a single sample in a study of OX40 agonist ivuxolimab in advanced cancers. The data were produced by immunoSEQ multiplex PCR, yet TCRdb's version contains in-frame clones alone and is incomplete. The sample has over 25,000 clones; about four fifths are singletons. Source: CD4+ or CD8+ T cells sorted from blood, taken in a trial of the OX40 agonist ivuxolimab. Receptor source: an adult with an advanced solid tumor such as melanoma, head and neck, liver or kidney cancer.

In DNA form, the CDR3 reads TGTGCCAGCAGCCTCGGAAGAGATACGCAGTATTTT. Translated, it gives CASSLGRDTQYF. The J gene is TRBJ2-3, the V gene TRBV7-8, with D unresolved. The CDR3 runs 12 residues. Germline lookup yields CDR1 SGHVS and CDR2 FQNEAQ. The V end was cut by 5 bases, the J end by 5 bases, with 8 bases between.

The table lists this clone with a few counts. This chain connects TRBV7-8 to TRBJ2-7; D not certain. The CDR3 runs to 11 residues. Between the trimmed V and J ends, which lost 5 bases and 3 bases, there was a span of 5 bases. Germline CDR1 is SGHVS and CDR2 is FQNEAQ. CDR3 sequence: CASSTGYEQYF. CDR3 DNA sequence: TGTGCCAGCAGCACGGGCTACGAGCAGTACTTC.

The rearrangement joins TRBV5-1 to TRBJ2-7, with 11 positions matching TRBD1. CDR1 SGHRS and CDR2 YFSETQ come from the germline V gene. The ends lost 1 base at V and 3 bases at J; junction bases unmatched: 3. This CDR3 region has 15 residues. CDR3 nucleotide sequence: TGCGCCAGCAGCTTGTGGACAGGGGGCAGCTACGAGCAGTACTTC. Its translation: CASSLWTGGSYEQYF.

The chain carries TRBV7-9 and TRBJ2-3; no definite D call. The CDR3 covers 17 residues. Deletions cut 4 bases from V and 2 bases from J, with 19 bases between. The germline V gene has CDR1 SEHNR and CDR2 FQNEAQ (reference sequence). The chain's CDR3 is CASSSWTARLFTDTQYF. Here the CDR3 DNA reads TGTGCCAGCAGCTCATGGACGGCCCGACTGTTCACAGATACGCAGTATTTT.